This is a list of T cell receptor beta chains from one sample in a study of T cell responses to AZD1222 COVID-19 vaccine. The table came from immunoSEQ multiplex PCR; TCRdb's copy has only in-frame clones and leaves some out. The sample consists of 150,000 to 250,000 clones, approximately 89% of them appearing once. This material consisted of peripheral blood, taken 28 days after the second AZD1222 dose. These receptors all come from an adult who received the AZD1222 COVID-19 vaccine. The CDR3 runs from the conserved cysteine through the conserved F or W. A D gene is named only where the DNA matches it firmly. Size values are once, few and many counts, or a class for expanded clones, and some rows have none.

clone_size	v_call	j_call	d_call	cdr3_aa	cdr3_nt
.	TRBV15	TRBJ1-3	.	CATSRDDMSSGNTIYF	TGTGCCACCAGCAGAGATGATATGAGCTCTGGAAACACCATATATTTT
.	TRBV13	TRBJ2-5	.	CASSRPGREETQYF	TGTGCCAGCAGCCGACCGGGACGCGAAGAGACCCAGTACTTC
.	TRBV5-4	TRBJ1-3	TRBD1	CASSRDRGRGNTIYF	TGTGCCAGCAGCCGCGACAGGGGGAGAGGAAACACCATATATTTT
.	TRBV5-4	TRBJ2-7	TRBD1	CASSLQRQGAPQYF	TGTGCCAGCAGCTTGCAACGTCAGGGGGCGCCACAGTACTTC
.	TRBV28	TRBJ2-7	TRBD1	CASRDRVYEQYF	TGTGCCAGCAGAGACAGGGTGTACGAGCAGTACTTC
.	TRBV19	TRBJ2-5	TRBD2	CASSATSGRGPETQYF	TGTGCCAGTAGTGCGACTAGCGGGAGGGGTCCGGAGACCCAGTACTTC
.	TRBV30	TRBJ2-4	.	CAWRPPTKGGAKNIQYF	TGTGCCTGGAGACCGCCCACTAAAGGGGGTGCCAAAAACATTCAGTACTTC
few	TRBV9	TRBJ2-5	.	CASSVGVGERTQYF	TGTGCCAGCAGCGTAGGTGTCGGGGAACGGACCCAGTACTTC
.	TRBV7-3	TRBJ2-4	TRBD2	CASSLRGIASGRENIQYF	TGTGCCAGCAGCTTAAGGGGTATCGCTAGCGGGAGGGAAAACATTCAGTACTTC
.	TRBV18	TRBJ1-3	.	CASSYYNSGNTIYF	TGTGCCAGCTCATACTATAACTCTGGAAACACCATATATTTT
.	TRBV3-1/TRBV3-2	TRBJ1-5	.	CASSQDPGGQPQHF	TGTGCCAGCAGCCAAGACCCAGGAGGTCAGCCCCAGCATTTT
.	TRBV4-1	TRBJ1-2	.	CASSQGANGYTF	TGCGCCAGCAGCCAGGGGGCGAATGGCTACACCTTC
.	TRBV30	TRBJ1-5	.	CAWSPPGHNQPQHF	TGTGCCTGGAGTCCCCCGGGACACAATCAGCCCCAGCATTTT
.	TRBV24-1	TRBJ1-2	TRBD1	CATSDRGVGGESYTF	TGTGCCACCAGTGATCGGGGAGTAGGGGGCGAATCCTACACCTTC
.	TRBV28	TRBJ2-7	.	CASSLMGYEQYF	TGTGCCAGCAGTTTGATGGGGTACGAGCAGTACTTC
.	TRBV7-3	TRBJ2-1	TRBD2	CASSLGPGLARNEQFF	TGTGCCAGCAGCTTAGGGCCGGGACTAGCGAGGAATGAGCAGTTCTTC
.	TRBV2	TRBJ2-1	.	CATIRTRGEQFF	TGTGCCACCATACGAACTCGGGGAGAGCAGTTCTTC